These 21 T cell receptor beta chains were all obtained from the same sample, sequenced in a study of human T cells and chemical hapten exposure. The study used a library that attached unique molecular identifiers to individual cDNA molecules. TCRdb called the reads again in MiXCR, with one record for every CDR3 protein. The table has about 120,000 distinct CDR3 sequences, 8% to 9.5% seen once. Total RNA came from unfractionated whole blood. Sequenced material: whole blood. The receptors originated from a human donor in good health. Some clones in this sample may be carry-over from other donors' samples.

This clonotype was detected ten times or more. The rearrangement uses TRBV6-5 and TRBJ1-4; 8 bases map to TRBD1. Germline lookup yields CDR1 MNHEY and CDR2 SVGAGI. V was pared by 2 bases and J by 6 bases, with 5 bases of the junction left unmatched. There are 15 residues in the CDR3. Here the CDR3 reads CASSYGAGGYEKLFF. CDR3 DNA sequence: TGTGCCAGCAGTTACGGGGCAGGGGGCTATGAAAAACTGTTTTTT.

This clonotype appeared many times. The chain is built from TRBV5-1 and TRBJ2-3; 11 bases map to TRBD2. The CDR3 is made up of 19 amino acids. With V trimmed by 1 base and J by 4 bases, 14 bases remained unmatched. CDR1 and CDR2 (germline): SGHRS, YFSETQ. CDR3 coding DNA: TGCGCCAGCAGCTTGAGGGAATATACTAGCGGGAGTCACGCAGATACGCAGTATTTT. The encoded protein is CASSLREYTSGSHADTQYF.

The chain recombines TRBV5-1 with TRBJ2-2, with TRBD1 matching 7 bases. Per the germline V gene, CDR1 is SGHRS and CDR2 is YFSETQ. The CDR3 is 13 residues long. J lost 7 bases, V lost 6 bases, and 6 bases had no gene match. CDR3 bases: TGCGCCAGCACCAAGACAGGGCGCGGGGAGCTGTTTTTT. Translating gives CASTKTGRGELFF. Drawing the rest from reference TRBV5-1 and TRBJ2-2, the complete variable domain is KAGVTQTPRYLIKTRGQQVTLSCSPISGHRSVSWYQQTPGQGLQFLFEYFSETQRNKGNFPGRFSGRQFSNSRSEMNVSTLELGDSALYLCASTKTGRGELFFGEGSRLTVL.

This clonotype was found many times. The rearrangement uses TRBV5-1 and TRBJ1-2; 7 positions match TRBD1. CDR3 size: 15 residues. The V gene's germline CDR1 is SGHRS and CDR2 YFSETQ. The trim removed 1 base at V and 1 base at J, leaving 4 bases unmatched. CDR3: CASSLSGGDNYGYTF. The DNA of the CDR3 is TGCGCCAGCAGCTTGTCAGGGGGTGATAACTATGGCTACACCTTC.

This clonotype was recorded many times. J is TRBJ1-6 and V is TRBV28; D not resolved. The CDR3 is 14 amino acids. The ends were cut back, 8 bases at V and 11 bases at J, with 19 bases in the middle. Germline V gene sequence: CDR1 MDHEN, CDR2 SYDVKM. The CDR3 protein is CASRPGSVNPPLHF. The CDR3 DNA reads as TGTGCCAGCCGGCCGGGCTCCGTAAATCCACCCCTCCACTTT.

The table lists this clonotype with many counts. This sequence joins TRBV12-3 or TRBV12-4 and TRBJ1-1; D remains unclear. The CDR3 contains 15 residues. The V end was cut by 2 bases, the J end by 3 bases, with 13 bases between. The CDR3 coding sequence is TGTGCCAGCAGTTTACGCTCAGAAAAAGACACTGAAGCTTTCTTT. Translating it yields CASSLRSEKDTEAFF.

In this sample, this clonotype turned up a few times. The gene calls are TRBV7-2 and TRBJ1-1; D may be TRBD1 (5 bases). Germline V gives CDR1 SGHTA, CDR2 FQGNSA. This CDR3 spans 14 amino acids. Trimming shortened V by 5 bases and J by 8 bases, and 18 bases separated the two germline ends. The CDR3 DNA is TGTGCCAGCAGCGCGGCCGGGACCGGGGCGGAAGCTTTCTTT. It is translated as CASSAAGTGAEAFF.

There are a few counts of this clonotype. Here the CDR3 DNA reads TGCAGTGCTAAAATCCGGGCTCGGGATCAGCCCCAGCATTTT. This encodes CSAKIRARDQPQHF. The chain is built from TRBV20-1 and TRBJ1-5; D is undetermined. Germline CDR1 and CDR2: DFQATT and SNEGSKA (reference sequence). The V end lost 4 bases, the J end lost 5 bases, and 15 bases lay between the germline ends. The CDR3 sequence is 14 residues long.

The chain employs TRBV29-1 and TRBJ2-1, with D maybe TRBD2 (6 bases). The CDR3 has 13 residues. Per the germline V gene, CDR1 is SQVTM and CDR2 is ANQGSEA. V lost 6 bases and J lost 7, with 16 bases in between. The CDR3 loop reads CSVEIREPNEQFF. CDR3 DNA sequence: TGCAGCGTCGAAATTCGGGAGCCGAATGAGCAGTTCTTC.

This clonotype was counted between two and nine times. For the CDR3, the DNA is TGTGCCATAGAGCAAGATACGCAGTATTTT. This translates into CAIEQDTQYF. J is TRBJ2-3 and V is TRBV2, with D hard to call. CDR1 is SNHLY and CDR2 is FYNNEI in the germline V gene. V was pared by 10 bases and J by 5 bases, with 7 bases between. This CDR3 region has 10 residues.

In regard to this clonotype: One end of the junction does not line up with germline, which may come from a read error. V gene TRBV14 combines with J gene TRBJ2-1; D unresolved. The CDR3 is 15 residues long. Per germline, CDR1 SGHDN and CDR2 FVKESK. CDR3 sequence: CASSQDWGYGNKQFF. In nucleotides, the CDR3 is TGTGCCAGCAGCCAAGATTGGGGATATGGCAATAAGCAGTTCTTC.

In its sample, this clonotype was seen a few times. This chain joins TRBV12-5 and TRBJ2-2, with 8 bases aligning to TRBD1. This CDR3 spans 13 amino acids. J was trimmed by 4 bases and V by 6 bases; bases with no gene match: 1. Germline V lookup: CDR1 LGHNT, CDR2 FRNRAP. DNA of the CDR3: TGTGCTAGTGGGACAGGGGCCACCGGGGAGCTGTTTTTT. It codes for CASGTGATGELFF.

This clonotype has a count of ten or more. This rearrangement joins TRBV12-3 or TRBV12-4 to TRBJ2-5; 7 nucleotides line up with TRBD2. The CDR3 extends over 13 amino acids. V dropped 5 bases and J dropped 5; count of bases not matched to a gene: 5. The CDR3 protein is CASSHSGRETQYF. Here the CDR3 DNA reads TGTGCCAGCAGTCATAGCGGGCGTGAGACCCAGTACTTC.

This clonotype appeared a few times. The V call is TRBV6-6, the J call TRBJ2-1; the D gene could be TRBD1 or TRBD2 (8 bases each). Trimming cost V 2 bases and J 9 bases, with 17 bases left between them. Per the germline V gene, CDR1 is MNHNY and CDR2 is SVGAGI (reference sequence). The length of the CDR3 is 15 residues. The CDR3 nucleotides are TGTGCCAGCAGTTACACAGGGGGACTAGGAGGTGAGCAGTTCTTC. It translates to CASSYTGGLGGEQFF.

This clonotype was seen at least ten times. V usage is TRBV27 and J usage is TRBJ2-1; weak D call: TRBD2 (6 bases). The length of the CDR3 is 14 residues. CDR1 is MNHEY and CDR2 is SMNVEV in the germline V gene (reference sequence). The V and J ends lost 5 bases and 7 bases respectively, with 15 bases between them. As DNA, the CDR3 is TGTGCCAGCAGTCCCAGGACTATACCGAATGAGCAGTTCTTC. It is translated as CASSPRTIPNEQFF.

V is TRBV12-3 or TRBV12-4 and J is TRBJ2-1; TRBD2 matches at 10 bases. V lost 2 bases and J lost 5; bases outside the gene matches: 6. The CDR3 extends over 16 amino acids. The CDR3 bases are TGTGCCAGCAGTTTACTCCTAGCGGGAGCCAACAATGAGCAGTTCTTC. Translating gives CASSLLLAGANNEQFF.

This clonotype has a count of ten or more. V and J are TRBV10-3 and TRBJ1-1; D is unclear. The V and J ends lost 4 bases and 2 bases respectively, with 8 bases between them. From germline, CDR1 is ENHRY and CDR2 SYGVKD. This CDR3 contains 13 residues. The DNA for the CDR3 is TGTGCCATCAGTGGTTCCGGAAACACTGAAGCTTTCTTT. Protein: CAISGSGNTEAFF.

This clonotype was counted a few times. The chain is built from TRBV6-6 and TRBJ2-5, with 14 bases matching TRBD2. Trimming removed 4 bases from V and 5 bases from J; junction bases left unmatched: 9. CDR1 and CDR2 from the germline V gene are MNHNY and SVGAGI (reference sequence). CDR3 length: 17 amino acids. CDR3 residues: CASSSTSGGDLQETQYF. The CDR3, as DNA: TGTGCCAGCAGTTCGACTAGCGGGGGGGATCTACAGGAGACCCAGTACTTC.

This clonotype was recorded a few times. The gene calls are TRBV12-3 or TRBV12-4 and TRBJ2-5; D possibly uses TRBD1 or TRBD2 (5 bases each). CDR3 length equals 14 residues. Trimming took 3 bases from V and 3 from J, leaving 11 bases between them. In DNA form, the CDR3 reads TGTGCCAGCAGTTTCGAGGGGTGGGAAGAGACCCAGTACTTC. Amino acid sequence: CASSFEGWEETQYF.

This clonotype was detected many times. The V call is TRBV29-1, the J call TRBJ1-1; no reliable D call. Between the trimmed V and J ends, which lost 6 bases and 1 base, there was a span of 15 bases. The CDR3 totals 14 residues. Germline lookup yields CDR1 SQVTM and CDR2 ANQGSEA. CDR3 in amino acids: CSVPVQNQNTEAFF. CDR3 DNA: TGCAGCGTCCCAGTCCAAAACCAGAACACTGAAGCTTTCTTT.

This clonotype was observed at least ten times. The rearrangement uses TRBV27 and TRBJ1-6; 9 positions match TRBD1. The length of the CDR3 is 18 residues. Trimming cost V 4 bases and J 5 bases; bases outside gene matches: 12. Looked up from germline, CDR1 is MNHEY and CDR2 is SMNVEV (reference sequence). CDR3 region: CASSSLPGQGRNNSPLHF. The CDR3, as DNA: TGTGCCAGCAGTTCCTTACCGGGACAGGGCCGGAATAATTCACCCCTCCACTTT.